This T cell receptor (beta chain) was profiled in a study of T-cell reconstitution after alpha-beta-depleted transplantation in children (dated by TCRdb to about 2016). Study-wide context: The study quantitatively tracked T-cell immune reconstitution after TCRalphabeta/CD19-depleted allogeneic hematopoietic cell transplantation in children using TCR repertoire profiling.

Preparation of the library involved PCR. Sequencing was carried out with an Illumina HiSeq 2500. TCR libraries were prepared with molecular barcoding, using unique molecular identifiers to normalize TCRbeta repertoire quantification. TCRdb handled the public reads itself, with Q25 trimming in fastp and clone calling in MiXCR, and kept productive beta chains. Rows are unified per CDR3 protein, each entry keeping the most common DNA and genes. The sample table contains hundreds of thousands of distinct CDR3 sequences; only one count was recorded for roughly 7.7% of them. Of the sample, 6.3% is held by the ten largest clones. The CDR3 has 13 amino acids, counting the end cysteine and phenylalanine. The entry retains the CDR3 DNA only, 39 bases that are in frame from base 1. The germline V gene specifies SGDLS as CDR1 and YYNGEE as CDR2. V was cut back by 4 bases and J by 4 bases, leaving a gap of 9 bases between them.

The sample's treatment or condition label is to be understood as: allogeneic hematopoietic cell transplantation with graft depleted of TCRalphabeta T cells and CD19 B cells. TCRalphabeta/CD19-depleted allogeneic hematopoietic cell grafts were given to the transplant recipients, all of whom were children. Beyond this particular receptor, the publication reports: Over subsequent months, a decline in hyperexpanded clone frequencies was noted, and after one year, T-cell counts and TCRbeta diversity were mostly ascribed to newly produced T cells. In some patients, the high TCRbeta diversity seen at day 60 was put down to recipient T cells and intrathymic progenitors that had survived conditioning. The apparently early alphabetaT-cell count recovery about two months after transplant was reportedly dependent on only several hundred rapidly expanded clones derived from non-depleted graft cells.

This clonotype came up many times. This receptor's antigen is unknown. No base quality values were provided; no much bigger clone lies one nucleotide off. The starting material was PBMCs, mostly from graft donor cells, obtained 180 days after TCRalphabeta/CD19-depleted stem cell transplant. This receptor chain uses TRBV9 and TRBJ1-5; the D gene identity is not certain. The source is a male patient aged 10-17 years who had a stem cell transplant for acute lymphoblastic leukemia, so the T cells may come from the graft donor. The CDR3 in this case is CASSLDTNQPQHF. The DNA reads TGTGCCAGCAGCCTCGACACGAATCAGCCCCAGCATTTT.